This T cell receptor beta chain was profiled in a study of blood T cell repertoires in COVID-19. Study context: COVID-19 samples collected from the United States, Italy and Spain covered acute and convalescent phases.

This CDR3 comprises 11 residues. Germline V gene lookup returns CDR1 SQVTM and CDR2 ANQGSEA. Trimming cost V 4 bases and J 3 bases, with 3 bases left between them. Per the study methods: Reference gene primer amplification gave nucleated cell count estimates. The assay was immunoSEQ multiplex PCR, and TCRdb's table has in-frame clones only and misses some. V and J calls and clone size come straight from that table; D and trimming were deduced from the DNA. The top ten hold roughly 5.7% of the sample, which has some 200,000 clones, approximately 90% seen once. Input material: peripheral blood. This receptor was identified in a man older than 75 with acute or convalescent COVID-19. The J gene is TRBJ2-2, the V gene TRBV29-1; no definite D call. CDR3 region: CSVADTGELFF. As DNA, the CDR3 is TGCAGCGTTGCGGACACCGGGGAGCTGTTTTTT.